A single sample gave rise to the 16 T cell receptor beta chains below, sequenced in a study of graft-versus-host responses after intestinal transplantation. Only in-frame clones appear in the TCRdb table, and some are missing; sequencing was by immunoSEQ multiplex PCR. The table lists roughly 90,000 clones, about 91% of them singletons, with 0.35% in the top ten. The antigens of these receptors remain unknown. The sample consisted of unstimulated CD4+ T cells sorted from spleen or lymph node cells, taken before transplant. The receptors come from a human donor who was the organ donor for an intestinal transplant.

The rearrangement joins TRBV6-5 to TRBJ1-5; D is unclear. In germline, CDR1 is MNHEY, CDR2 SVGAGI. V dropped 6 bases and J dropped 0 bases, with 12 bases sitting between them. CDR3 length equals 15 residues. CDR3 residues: CASRPDGYSNQPQHF. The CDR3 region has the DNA TGTGCCAGCAGGCCCGACGGGTATAGCAATCAGCCCCAGCATTTT.

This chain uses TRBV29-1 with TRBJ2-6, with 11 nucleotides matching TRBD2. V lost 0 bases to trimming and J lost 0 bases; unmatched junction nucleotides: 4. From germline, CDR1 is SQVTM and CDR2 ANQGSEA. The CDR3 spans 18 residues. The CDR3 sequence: CSVEEGTSGSSGANVLTF. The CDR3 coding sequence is TGCAGCGTTGAAGAAGGGACTAGCGGCAGCTCTGGGGCCAACGTCCTGACTTTC. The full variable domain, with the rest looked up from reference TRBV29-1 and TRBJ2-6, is SAVISQKPSRDICQRGTSLTIQCQVDSQVTMMFWYRQQPGQSLTLIATANQGSEATYESGFVIDKFPISRPNLTFSTLTVSNMSPEDSSIYLCSVEEGTSGSSGANVLTFGAGSRLTVL.

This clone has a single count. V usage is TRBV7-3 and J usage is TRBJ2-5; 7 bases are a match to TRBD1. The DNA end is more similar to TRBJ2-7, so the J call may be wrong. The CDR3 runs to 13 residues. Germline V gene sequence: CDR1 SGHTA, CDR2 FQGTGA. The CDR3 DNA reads TGTGCCAGCTCGTATGACAGGGCGTCCGAGCAGTACTTC. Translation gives CASSYDRASEQYF.

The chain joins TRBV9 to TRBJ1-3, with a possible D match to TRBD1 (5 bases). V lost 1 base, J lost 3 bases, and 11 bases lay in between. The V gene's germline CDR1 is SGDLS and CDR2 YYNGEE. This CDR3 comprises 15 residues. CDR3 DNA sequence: TGTGCCAGCAGCGTAAGCGGGGACGTTGGAAACACCATATATTTT. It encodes CASSVSGDVGNTIYF.

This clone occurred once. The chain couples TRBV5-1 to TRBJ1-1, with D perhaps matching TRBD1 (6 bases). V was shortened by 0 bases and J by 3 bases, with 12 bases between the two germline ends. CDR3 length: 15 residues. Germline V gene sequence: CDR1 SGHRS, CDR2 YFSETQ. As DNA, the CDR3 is TGCGCCAGCAGCTTGGGCAGGGGCGGGTACACTGAAGCTTTCTTT. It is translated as CASSLGRGGYTEAFF.

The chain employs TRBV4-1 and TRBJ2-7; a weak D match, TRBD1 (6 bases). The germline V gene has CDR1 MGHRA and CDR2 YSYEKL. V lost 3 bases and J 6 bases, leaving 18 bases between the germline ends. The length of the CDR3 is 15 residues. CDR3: CASSQGTGCSGEQYF. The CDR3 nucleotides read TGCGCCAGCAGCCAGGGTACAGGGTGTTCGGGCGAGCAGTACTTC.

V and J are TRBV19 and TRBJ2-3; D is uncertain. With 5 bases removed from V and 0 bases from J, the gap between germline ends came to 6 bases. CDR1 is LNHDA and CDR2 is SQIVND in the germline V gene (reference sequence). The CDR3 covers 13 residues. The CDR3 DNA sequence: TGTGCCAGTAGTCACGGTAGCACAGATACGCAGTATTTT. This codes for CASSHGSTDTQYF.

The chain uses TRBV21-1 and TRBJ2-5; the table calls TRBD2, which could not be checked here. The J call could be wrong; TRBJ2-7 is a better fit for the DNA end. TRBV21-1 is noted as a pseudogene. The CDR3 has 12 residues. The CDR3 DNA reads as TGTGCCACCAGGGTACTAGGTTGCGAGCAGTACTTC. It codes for CATRVLGCEQYF.

The CDR3 sequence is CASRNSGRRYEQYF. For the CDR3, the DNA is TGTGCCAGCAGGAATAGCGGGAGGCGGTACGAGCAGTACTTC. The V and J genes are TRBV28 and TRBJ2-7; 10 bases align to TRBD2. Trimming removed 6 bases from V and 4 bases from J; junction bases left unmatched: 6. CDR3 size: 14 residues. Germline loops: CDR1 MDHEN, CDR2 SYDVKM. Combining the CDR3 with reference TRBV28 and TRBJ2-7 gives the whole variable domain DVKVTQSSRYLVKRTGEKVFLECVQDMDHENMFWYRQDPGLGLRLIYFSYDVKMKEKGDIPEGYSVSREKKERFSLILESASTNQTSMYLCASRNSGRRYEQYFGPGTRLTVT.

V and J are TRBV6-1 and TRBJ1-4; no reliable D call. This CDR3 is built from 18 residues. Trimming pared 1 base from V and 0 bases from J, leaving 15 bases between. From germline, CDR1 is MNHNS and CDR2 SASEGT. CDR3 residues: CASSEDPVFPATNEKLFF. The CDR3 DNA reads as TGTGCCAGCAGTGAAGATCCGGTTTTCCCTGCAACTAATGAAAAACTGTTTTTT.

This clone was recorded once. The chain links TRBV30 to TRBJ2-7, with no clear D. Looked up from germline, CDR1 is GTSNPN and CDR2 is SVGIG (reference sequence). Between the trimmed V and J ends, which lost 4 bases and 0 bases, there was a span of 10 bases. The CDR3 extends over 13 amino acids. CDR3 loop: CAWMKRSSYEQYF. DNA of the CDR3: TGTGCCTGGATGAAGCGTAGCTCCTACGAGCAGTACTTC.

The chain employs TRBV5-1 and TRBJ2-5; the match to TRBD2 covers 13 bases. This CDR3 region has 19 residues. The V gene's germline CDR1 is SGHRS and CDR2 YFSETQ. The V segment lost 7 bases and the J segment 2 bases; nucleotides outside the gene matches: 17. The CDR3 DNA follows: TGCGCCAGCCCAGCATATCCGGGACTAGCGGGGCTAAAACAAGAGACCCAGTACTTC. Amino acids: CASPAYPGLAGLKQETQYF.

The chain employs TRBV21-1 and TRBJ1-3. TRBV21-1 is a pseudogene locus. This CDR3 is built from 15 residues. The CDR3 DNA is TGTGCCAGCAGCAAAGTTGTCGGGGAGAGAAACACCATATATTTT. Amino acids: CASSKVVGERNTIYF.

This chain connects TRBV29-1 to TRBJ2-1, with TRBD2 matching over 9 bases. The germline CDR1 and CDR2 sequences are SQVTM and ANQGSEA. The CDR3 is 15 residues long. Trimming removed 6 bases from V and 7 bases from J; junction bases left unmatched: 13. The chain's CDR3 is CSVKRLAAILNEQFF. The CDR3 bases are TGCAGCGTCAAACGACTAGCGGCGATTTTAAATGAGCAGTTCTTC.

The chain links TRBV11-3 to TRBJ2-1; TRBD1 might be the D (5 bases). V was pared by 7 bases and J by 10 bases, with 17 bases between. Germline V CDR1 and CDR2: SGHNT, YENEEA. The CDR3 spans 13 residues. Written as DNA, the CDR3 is TGTGCCAGCATCAATACCCCAAGACAGGAGCAGTTCTTC. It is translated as CASINTPRQEQFF.

The chain's CDR3 is CASSSNSGGRGNEQFF. Written as DNA, the CDR3 is TGCGCCAGCAGCTCTAATAGCGGGGGAAGGGGGAATGAGCAGTTCTTC. V usage is TRBV5-1 and J usage is TRBJ2-1; TRBD2 agrees at 9 bases. Trimming at V came to 3 bases and at J to 7 bases, leaving 11 bases not matched to a gene. Germline CDR1 and CDR2: SGHRS and YFSETQ. The CDR3 length is 16 residues.